The 19 T cell receptor beta chains presented below share a single source sample, sequenced in a study of PD-1 blockade in classical Hodgkin lymphoma. Measured with immunoSEQ multiplex PCR; TCRdb has only the in-frame clones, and not every one. This sample has around 50,000 clones, with about 80% found just once. The time point: cycle 4 day 1 (C4D1), after about 6 weeks of nivolumab. Patients all relapsed after autologous stem cell transplantation, and there was variation in brentuximab vedotin exposure. The material was peripheral blood mononuclear cells (PBMCs), obtained before the fourth cycle of nivolumab. Receptors originate from a human donor with classical Hodgkin lymphoma.

The sample holds a few counts of this clone. The J gene is TRBJ1-3, the V gene TRBV28, with unresolved D. The germline V gene encodes CDR1 MDHEN and CDR2 SYDVKM. CDR3 length: 16 residues. Deletions cut 1 base from V and 0 bases from J, with 10 bases between. CDR3 sequence (DNA): TGTGCCAGCAGTTTATTGGCCTACGCCTCTGGAAACACCATATATTTT. Its translation is CASSLLAYASGNTIYF.

This clone was counted a single time. The chain couples TRBV2 to TRBJ2-7, with D hard to call. The CDR3 has 15 residues. V lost 1 base and J lost 4, with 14 bases in between. CDR1 is SNHLY and CDR2 is FYNNEI in the germline V gene. The CDR3 is CASSEGRQIPYEQYF. CDR3 DNA sequence: TGTGCCAGCAGTGAAGGAAGGCAGATACCTTACGAGCAGTACTTC.

This clone was seen only a few times. The rearrangement uses TRBV2 and TRBJ1-1; D uncertain. Germline lookup yields CDR1 SNHLY and CDR2 FYNNEI. V lost 7 bases and J 1 base, leaving 10 bases between the germline ends. This CDR3 has 13 amino acids. In DNA form, the CDR3 reads TGTGCCAGCATGATAGCGCCGAACACTGAAGCTTTCTTT. Its translation is CASMIAPNTEAFF.

This clone appeared a few times. The chain joins TRBV19 to TRBJ2-1; maybe TRBD1 (5 bases). Germline V gene sequence: CDR1 LNHDA, CDR2 SQIVND (reference sequence). CDR3 length: 14 amino acids. The V end lost 7 bases, the J end lost 3 bases, and 13 bases lay between the germline ends. The DNA of the CDR3 is TGTGCCAGTAAATGGGGCCAGGACTACAATGAGCAGTTCTTC. The encoded protein is CASKWGQDYNEQFF.

In this sample, this clone turned up a few times. The chain joins TRBV30 to TRBJ1-1, with D unresolved. Germline lookup yields CDR1 GTSNPN and CDR2 SVGIG (reference sequence). The length of the CDR3 is 13 residues. Trimming shortened V by 3 bases and J by 0 bases, and 8 bases separated the two germline ends. CDR3 DNA: TGTGCCTGGAGCTGGGGTATGAACACTGAAGCTTTCTTT. Translating gives CAWSWGMNTEAFF.

The sample holds many counts of this clone. V gene TRBV7-6 combines with J gene TRBJ2-1, with unresolved D. The CDR3 is made up of 14 amino acids. Germline values: CDR1 SGHVS, CDR2 FNYEAQ. Trimming removed 4 bases at V and 1 base at J, with 8 bases between. The DNA for the CDR3 is TGTGCCAGCAGCTCCGACGGGTCCTACAATGAGCAGTTCTTC. It codes for CASSSDGSYNEQFF.

V is TRBV4-3 and J is TRBJ1-1; 7 bases match TRBD1. The CDR3 is 14 amino acids. Trimming removed 0 bases from V and 10 bases from J; junction bases left unmatched: 8. Germline V CDR1 and CDR2: LGHNA, YSLEER. Here the CDR3 DNA reads TGCGCCAGCAGCCAAGATCTCGGCAGGGGGATAGCTTTCTTT. This sequence encodes CASSQDLGRGIAFF.

The J gene is TRBJ1-3, the V gene TRBV18; no reliable D call. Looked up from germline, CDR1 is KGHSH and CDR2 is LQKENI. The CDR3 is 15 amino acids. Trimming took off 3 bases at V and 3 bases at J, with 12 bases between the two ends. CDR3 in amino acids: CASSPLWTNGNTIYF. In DNA, the CDR3 is TGTGCCAGCTCACCTTTATGGACGAATGGAAACACCATATATTTT.

The V call is TRBV10-3, the J call TRBJ1-1; tentatively, D is TRBD1 (6 bases). This CDR3 is 12 amino acids long. Deletions cut 4 bases from V and 10 bases from J, with 13 bases between. Germline-derived CDR1 and CDR2 are ENHRY and SYGVKD. The CDR3 bases are TGTGCCATCAGTGCTACAGGGCAAATAGCTTTCTTT. This codes for CAISATGQIAFF.

J is TRBJ2-7 and V is TRBV7-6; 7 bases are shared with TRBD2. The trim removed 3 bases at V and 3 bases at J, leaving 5 bases unmatched. The V gene's germline CDR1 is SGHVS and CDR2 FNYEAQ. CDR3 length: 14 amino acids. The CDR3 spells CASSLSTSDYEQYF. In DNA, the CDR3 is TGTGCCAGCAGCTTGAGCACTAGCGACTACGAGCAGTACTTC.

The chain has TRBV10-2 and TRBJ1-1; the D gene is possibly TRBD1 (5 bases). Germline CDR1 WSHSY, CDR2 SAAADI. V lost 1 base and J lost 4, with 10 bases in between. The CDR3 extends over 14 amino acids. The DNA for the CDR3 is TGCGCCAGCAGTGAGTTCGCGGGGGGCACTGAAGCTTTCTTT. It yields the protein CASSEFAGGTEAFF.

The genes are TRBV5-1 and TRBJ2-7; the D is unclear. The CDR3 runs to 14 residues. CDR1 is SGHRS and CDR2 is YFSETQ in the germline V gene. V was clipped by 0 bases and J by 2 bases, with 9 bases between them. CDR3: CASSLARGTYEQYF. For the CDR3, the DNA is TGCGCCAGCAGCTTGGCCAGAGGAACCTACGAGCAGTACTTC. Filled out from reference TRBV5-1 and TRBJ2-7, the complete variable domain reads KAGVTQTPRYLIKTRGQQVTLSCSPISGHRSVSWYQQTPGQGLQFLFEYFSETQRNKGNFPGRFSGRQFSNSRSEMNVSTLELGDSALYLCASSLARGTYEQYFGPGTRLTVT.

The table lists this clone with a few counts. V usage is TRBV7-8 and J usage is TRBJ2-1; no definite D call. From germline, CDR1 is SGHVS and CDR2 FQNEAQ. V lost 1 base to trimming and J lost 8 bases, with 9 bases between them. The CDR3 runs to 13 residues. The CDR3 sequence is CASSLGRLDEQFF. In DNA, the CDR3 is TGTGCCAGCAGCTTAGGTCGACTGGATGAGCAGTTCTTC.

This chain joins TRBV28 and TRBJ2-5, with D possibly TRBD1 on 6 matching bases. The V gene's germline CDR1 is MDHEN and CDR2 SYDVKM. Deletions cut 9 bases from V and 5 bases from J, with 22 bases between. The length of the CDR3 is 15 residues. The CDR3 DNA reads TGTGCCAGTCGACCAAGGGCAGGGGCGAGGGAGACCCAGTACTTC. It encodes CASRPRAGARETQYF.

This clone was picked up one time. The rearrangement joins TRBV20-1 to TRBJ2-1; D gene ambiguous. This CDR3 region has 10 residues. Trimming removed 2 bases at V and 8 bases at J, with 4 bases between. Germline CDR1 DFQATT, CDR2 SNEGSKA (reference sequence). The CDR3: CSARHDEQFF. The CDR3 DNA is TGCAGTGCTAGACACGATGAGCAGTTCTTC.

The chain combines TRBV4-3 with TRBJ1-1; D ambiguous. CDR1 and CDR2 from the germline V gene are LGHNA and YSLEER. CDR3 size: 14 residues. Trimming cost V 2 bases and J 0 bases, with 7 bases left between them. The CDR3, as DNA: TGCGCCAGCAGCCAAAGAACCCTGAACACTGAAGCTTTCTTT. Protein product: CASSQRTLNTEAFF.

This clone has a single count. For the CDR3, the DNA is TGTGCCAGCAGCTTAATGACTAGTAGTATAGATACGCAGTATTTT. This encodes CASSLMTSSIDTQYF. The chain links TRBV5-4 to TRBJ2-3, with a weak D call TRBD2 (6 bases). Germline V lookup: CDR1 SGHNT, CDR2 YYREEE (reference sequence). V was shortened by 2 bases and J by 5 bases, with 15 bases between the two germline ends. The CDR3 spans 15 residues.

This clone showed up just a few times. V gene TRBV18 combines with J gene TRBJ2-5; 12 bases are a match to TRBD1. The CDR3 totals 15 residues. Trimming removed 3 bases from V and 5 bases from J; junction bases left unmatched: 4. CDR1 is KGHSH, CDR2 LQKENI, per germline. This CDR3 is CASSPRGQGAETQYF. The CDR3 nucleotides are TGTGCCAGCTCACCTCGGGGACAGGGGGCGGAGACCCAGTACTTC. Based on the CDR3 plus reference TRBV18 and TRBJ2-5, the full variable domain is NAGVMQNPRHLVRRRGQEARLRCSPMKGHSHVYWYRQLPEEGLKFMVYLQKENIIDESGMPKERFSAEFPKEGPSILRIQQVVRGDSAAYFCASSPRGQGAETQYFGPGTRLLVL.

There are a few counts of this clone. The rearrangement uses TRBV2 and TRBJ1-5; 8 bases match TRBD1. The germline CDR1 and CDR2 sequences are SNHLY and FYNNEI. Unmatched junction bases numbered 5, after V lost 5 bases and J lost 2 bases. This CDR3 has 15 amino acids. CDR3 residues: CASSYETGGNQPQHF. The CDR3 nucleotides read TGTGCCAGCAGTTACGAGACAGGGGGCAATCAGCCCCAGCATTTT.